A single sample is the source of the 29 T cell receptor beta chains below, sequenced in a study of regulatory T cells in long-lasting Graves disease. Both iRepertoire HTBI primers and Arm-PCR of CDR3 regions were used to build the TCR beta libraries. MiXCR was run by TCRdb on the multiplex PCR reads, yielding one entry per CDR3 protein. Counted here are 680,000 or so distinct CDR3 sequences, approximately 15% occurring once; the ten biggest clones make up 15% to 20%. The time point here: newly diagnosed GD, antithyroid drugs for less than 3 months. Construction of the TCR library relied on RNA isolated from PBMCs. The sample also formed part of further work on T cells in Graves' hyperthyroidism and ophthalmopathy.

Sequenced here: peripheral blood mononuclear cells (PBMCs), sampled at new diagnosis, from a patient treated with antithyroid drugs. These receptors all stem from a woman aged 25 to 45 with Graves disease.

This clonotype was counted at least ten times. V is TRBV15 and J is TRBJ2-7; 8 positions match TRBD1. Germline-derived CDR1 and CDR2 are LNHNV and YYDKDF (reference sequence). V gave up 2 bases and J gave up 2 bases; unmatched junction bases: 11. The CDR3 is made up of 17 amino acids. CDR3 in amino acids: CATSRFSQTGAAYEQYF. In nucleotides, the CDR3 is TGTGCCACCAGCAGATTCTCTCAGACAGGGGCCGCCTACGAGCAGTACTTC. The complete variable domain, with remaining parts taken from reference TRBV15 and TRBJ2-7, reads DAMVIQNPRYQVTQFGKPVTLSCSQTLNHNVMYWYQQKSSQAPKLLFHYYDKDFNNEADTPDNFQSRRPNTSFCFLDIRSPGLGDTAMYLCATSRFSQTGAAYEQYFGPGTRLTVT.

V is TRBV13 and J is TRBJ1-3; no reliable D call. CDR1 PRHDT and CDR2 FYEKMQ come from the germline V gene (reference sequence). The CDR3 consists of 13 residues. The V end lost 7 bases, the J end lost 1 base, and 8 bases lay between the germline ends. The CDR3 DNA reads as TGTGCCAGCACCACGGGTTCTGGAAACACCATATATTTT. Protein product: CASTTGSGNTIYF.

The table lists this clonotype with many counts. The chain carries TRBV28 and TRBJ2-7; 11 positions agree with TRBD2. The germline V gene has CDR1 MDHEN and CDR2 SYDVKM. V shed 8 bases and J 6 bases; nucleotides not matched to a gene: 6. There are 13 residues in the CDR3. The CDR3 DNA follows: TGTGCCAGCGGCCTTAGCGGGAGGGCCGAGCAGTACTTC. It yields the protein CASGLSGRAEQYF.

This clonotype came up many times. This sequence joins TRBV6-5 and TRBJ1-5, with TRBD1 matching over 8 bases. Trimming removed 2 bases from V and 0 bases from J; junction bases left unmatched: 9. The CDR3 loop spans 18 amino acids. Germline V CDR1 and CDR2: MNHEY, SVGAGI. The CDR3, as DNA: TGTGCCAGCAGTTACGGGACAGGCTCCCTTTATAGCAATCAGCCCCAGCATTTT. Its translation: CASSYGTGSLYSNQPQHF.

V gene TRBV20-1 combines with J gene TRBJ2-1, with 10 nucleotides matching TRBD2. The germline V gene has CDR1 DFQATT and CDR2 SNEGSKA (reference sequence). The CDR3 contains 16 residues. The V segment lost 1 base and the J segment 4 bases; nucleotides outside the gene matches: 7. CDR3 bases: TGCAGTGCTAGAGCAGTAGCGGGAGGTTTGTACAATGAGCAGTTCTTC. The encoded protein is CSARAVAGGLYNEQFF.

This clonotype was counted a few times. The chain links TRBV7-3 to TRBJ1-6; D not resolved. Germline V gives CDR1 SGHTA, CDR2 FQGTGA. The CDR3 covers 15 residues. The germline V and J ends were trimmed by 1 base and 13 bases, with 17 bases remaining between them. CDR3 protein: CASSLNTSPSTPLHF. As DNA, the CDR3 is TGTGCCAGCAGCTTAAATACATCCCCCTCCACGCCCCTCCACTTT.

This clonotype has a handful of counts. The chain recombines TRBV30 with TRBJ1-2; perhaps TRBD1 as D (5 bases). Germline-derived CDR1 and CDR2 are GTSNPN and SVGIG (reference sequence). V was shortened by 3 bases and J by 8 bases, with 10 bases between the two germline ends. This CDR3 is built from 11 residues. CDR3 sequence: CAWSIGGGYTF. The CDR3 DNA sequence: TGTGCCTGGAGCATCGGGGGAGGCTACACCTTC.

This clonotype was seen more than once but under ten times. The chain combines TRBV28 with TRBJ1-5, with D perhaps TRBD1 (5 bases). The CDR3 extends over 14 amino acids. The ends were cut back, 6 bases at V and 6 bases at J, with 15 bases in the middle. Germline-derived CDR1 and CDR2 are MDHEN and SYDVKM. The CDR3 sequence is CASSIQGVSQPQHF. The CDR3 region has the DNA TGTGCCAGCAGCATACAAGGGGTAAGTCAGCCCCAGCATTTT.

The CDR3 DNA follows: TGTGCCACCAGGGCGGGAGGGCTGTTGAACACCGGGGAGCTGTTTTTT. This sequence encodes CATRAGGLLNTGELFF. The chain combines TRBV24-1 with TRBJ2-2; TRBD2 aligns across 9 bases. CDR1 KGHDR and CDR2 SFDVKD come from the germline V gene. This CDR3 is 16 amino acids long. The J segment lost 1 base and the V segment lost 7 bases, leaving 6 bases of the junction unmatched.

The CDR3, as DNA: TGTGCCAGCAGCTTGGTACTGGGACAGGGTTTTAATCAGCCCCAGCATTTT. As protein: CASSLVLGQGFNQPQHF. The chain uses TRBV5-8 and TRBJ1-5, with 9 nucleotides matching TRBD1. V shed 0 bases and J 4 bases; nucleotides not matched to a gene: 8. The CDR3 totals 17 residues. Looked up from germline, CDR1 is SGHTS and CDR2 is YDEGEE.

This chain joins TRBV3-1 and TRBJ1-4; D is perhaps TRBD1 (5 bases). This CDR3 has 15 residues. Trimming left V 4 bases short and J 8 bases short, with 17 bases between. CDR1 is LGHDT and CDR2 is YNNKEL in the germline V gene (reference sequence). CDR3 nucleotides: TGTGCCAGCAGCCCCGGCGGGGGTTGGAACGAAAAACTGTTTTTT. Amino acid sequence: CASSPGGGWNEKLFF.

This clonotype occurred a few times. This chain links TRBV28 with TRBJ2-7; D not certain. The CDR3 length is 12 residues. V was clipped by 4 bases and J by 1 base, with 5 bases between them. Germline CDR1 reads MDHEN; CDR2 reads SYDVKM. The CDR3 protein is CASSYKSYEQYF. The CDR3 coding sequence is TGTGCCAGCAGTTACAAGTCCTACGAGCAGTACTTC.

This clonotype was seen at least ten times. The V and J genes are TRBV6-1 and TRBJ2-1; 8 nucleotides align to TRBD1. From germline, CDR1 is MNHNS and CDR2 SASEGT. Trimming cost V 8 bases and J 8 bases; bases outside gene matches: 14. This CDR3 contains 15 residues. The CDR3: CASASGGPPGHEQFF. CDR3 bases: TGTGCCAGCGCTTCAGGGGGCCCCCCGGGGCATGAGCAGTTCTTC.

This clonotype has just one count. This may be a read error, as it is one base from a much larger clone. The chain employs TRBV19 and TRBJ2-2, with 8 bases fitting TRBD2. CDR1 is LNHDA and CDR2 is SQIVND in the germline V gene (reference sequence). The CDR3 is made up of 16 amino acids. The trim removed 9 bases at V and 1 base at J, leaving 10 bases unmatched. CDR3 residues: CASGTGGRRNTGELFF. CDR3 bases: TGTGCCAGCGGGACTGGCGGGAGGCGGAACACCGGGGAGCTGTTTTTT. Full variable domain (outside the CDR3, taken from reference TRBV19 and TRBJ2-2): DGGITQSPKYLFRKEGQNVTLSCEQNLNHDAMYWYRQDPGQGLRLIYYSQIVNDFQKGDIAEGYSVSREKKESFPLTVTSAQKNPTAFYLCASGTGGRRNTGELFFGEGSRLTVL.

The rearrangement joins TRBV3-1 to TRBJ1-1; the D gene is possibly TRBD1 (5 bases). This CDR3 is built from 14 residues. The germline V gene has CDR1 LGHDT and CDR2 YNNKEL (reference sequence). V was clipped by 4 bases and J by 2 bases, with 11 bases between them. DNA for the CDR3: TGTGCCAGCAGCCGAGAGACAGACAACACTGAAGCTTTCTTT. Translated, it gives CASSRETDNTEAFF. The whole variable domain, filled in from reference TRBV3-1 and TRBJ1-1, reads DTAVSQTPKYLVTQMGNDKSIKCEQNLGHDTMYWYKQDSKKFLKIMFSYNNKELIINETVPNRFSPKSPDKAHLNLHINSLELGDSAVYFCASSRETDNTEAFFGQGTRLTVV.

There are many counts of this clonotype. CDR3 residues: CASTSLGTSDYTQYF. In DNA, the CDR3 is TGTGCCAGCACCTCGTTGGGGACTAGCGATTATACGCAGTATTTT. J is TRBJ2-3 and V is TRBV12-3 or TRBV12-4, with 10 bases identical to TRBD2. V shed 7 bases, J shed 7 bases, and the junction held 11 bases outside the gene matches. The CDR3 length is 15 residues.

This clonotype appeared many times. This sequence joins TRBV18 and TRBJ1-1; possible D gene TRBD1, 6 bases. CDR1 and CDR2 from the germline V gene are KGHSH and LQKENI. V was trimmed by 2 bases and J by 10 bases, leaving 14 bases between them. The CDR3 is made up of 13 amino acids. In nucleotides, the CDR3 is TGTGCCAGCTCACCATCGAGACAGGCGGGAGCTTTCTTT. As protein: CASSPSRQAGAFF. Using reference TRBV18 and TRBJ1-1 for the parts outside the CDR3, the full variable domain is NAGVMQNPRHLVRRRGQEARLRCSPMKGHSHVYWYRQLPEEGLKFMVYLQKENIIDESGMPKERFSAEFPKEGPSILRIQQVVRGDSAAYFCASSPSRQAGAFFGQGTRLTVV.

The rearrangement joins TRBV7-2 to TRBJ2-1, with 12 bases fitting TRBD2. Gene TRBJ2-5 matches the end of the DNA better, so the J call may be wrong. The CDR3 sequence is 16 residues long. Germline assignment: CDR1 SGHTA and CDR2 FQGNSA. CDR3 residues: CASSISPGTSGETQYF. As DNA, the CDR3 is TGTGCCAGCAGCATATCTCCCGGGACTAGCGGGGAGACCCAGTACTTC.

This clonotype showed up many times. J is TRBJ1-2 and V is TRBV28; a weak D match, TRBD1 (5 bases). V was pared by 3 bases and J by 5 bases, with 19 bases between. Looked up from germline, CDR1 is MDHEN and CDR2 is SYDVKM. The CDR3 has 16 amino acids. The CDR3 DNA reads TGTGCCAGCAGTTTCAGGGCCGAGCGCCGAATTTATGGCTACACCTTC. This gives the protein CASSFRAERRIYGYTF.

This clonotype was seen only a few times. The chain recombines TRBV7-2 with TRBJ2-7, with 9 positions matching TRBD1. Germline CDR1 is SGHTA and CDR2 is FQGNSA. The CDR3 contains 16 residues. Trimming took 5 bases from V and 2 from J; bases not matched to a gene: 10. Here the CDR3 reads CASSTKRQGVTYEQYF. CDR3 sequence (DNA): TGTGCCAGCAGCACAAAACGACAGGGGGTGACCTACGAGCAGTACTTC.

The chain joins TRBV7-9 to TRBJ2-6; 8 bases map to TRBD1. The junction had 12 bases not matched to a gene; V was cut back by 5 bases and J by 3 bases. Per germline, CDR1 SEHNR and CDR2 FQNEAQ (reference sequence). The CDR3 consists of 18 residues. The DNA for the CDR3 is TGTGCCAGCAGCCTCACAACAGGGGGTCTTTTTGGGGCCAACGTCCTGACTTTC. Translated, it gives CASSLTTGGLFGANVLTF.

The sample holds many counts of this clonotype. In DNA form, the CDR3 reads TGTGCCAGCACCGGCGGGAGGAGCACAGATACGCAGTATTTT. Protein product: CASTGGRSTDTQYF. The rearrangement uses TRBV2 and TRBJ2-3, with TRBD2 matching over 8 bases. CDR3 length equals 14 residues. The V segment lost 7 bases and the J segment 0 bases; nucleotides outside the gene matches: 3. The germline V gene encodes CDR1 SNHLY and CDR2 FYNNEI.

This clonotype appeared many times. This chain connects TRBV30 to TRBJ2-5, with a tentative D call TRBD2 (5 bases). Trimming shortened V by 0 bases and J by 5 bases, and 7 bases separated the two germline ends. Germline CDR1 is GTSNPN and CDR2 is SVGIG (reference sequence). The CDR3 loop spans 12 amino acids. The CDR3 is CAWSVRRETQYF. The CDR3 nucleotides read TGTGCCTGGAGTGTACGGAGGGAGACCCAGTACTTC.

J is TRBJ2-3 and V is TRBV9; 10 bases map to TRBD2. Per the germline V gene, CDR1 is SGDLS and CDR2 is YYNGEE. The V gene end was trimmed by 0 bases and the J gene end by 6 bases; junction bases not matched to a gene: 10. The CDR3 totals 17 residues. The CDR3: CASSVAPLTSGIDTQYF. The CDR3 DNA sequence: TGTGCCAGCAGCGTAGCCCCATTAACTAGCGGGATTGATACGCAGTATTTT. The full variable domain, in which reference TRBV9 and TRBJ2-3 provide the parts outside the CDR3, is DSGVTQTPKHLITATGQRVTLRCSPRSGDLSVYWYQQSLDQGLQFLIQYYNGEERAKGNILERFSAQQFPDLHSELNLSSLELGDSALYFCASSVAPLTSGIDTQYFGPGTRLTVL.

In the case of this clonotype: This sequence may be a read error, since a much larger clone differs from it by one base. The V gene is TRBV7-2, the J gene TRBJ2-5; the match to TRBD2 covers 8 bases. The J call may be mistaken, given a closer DNA end match to TRBJ2-1. This CDR3 spans 13 amino acids. CDR1 SGHTA and CDR2 FQGNSA come from the germline V gene. The CDR3 loop reads CASSRTSLGEQFF. In DNA, the CDR3 is TGTGCCAGCAGCCGGACTAGCCTAGGTGAGCAGTTCTTC.

This clonotype has a count of ten or more. V gene TRBV7-2 combines with J gene TRBJ2-1, with D possibly being TRBD2 (6 bases). CDR1 and CDR2 from the germline V gene are SGHTA and FQGNSA. Trimming cost V 5 bases and J 3 bases, with 17 bases left between them. This CDR3 is 16 amino acids long. Here the CDR3 reads CASSPPGSGFYNEQFF. The CDR3 DNA sequence: TGTGCCAGCAGCCCTCCGGGAAGCGGGTTCTACAATGAGCAGTTCTTC.

This clonotype was counted many times. The chain recombines TRBV6-1 with TRBJ1-5; D uncertain. Germline V gene lookup returns CDR1 MNHNS and CDR2 SASEGT. The CDR3 sequence is 13 residues long. The ends were cut back, 2 bases at V and 8 bases at J, with 10 bases in the middle. The CDR3 region is CASSENLREPQHF. The DNA of the CDR3 is TGTGCCAGCAGTGAAAACCTCCGAGAGCCCCAGCATTTT.

This clonotype showed up just a few times. The chain links TRBV7-2 to TRBJ2-2; D not certain. V was pared by 6 bases and J by 7 bases, with 9 bases between. The CDR3 sequence is 12 residues long. Germline V CDR1 and CDR2: SGHTA, FQGNSA. The CDR3 reads CASSQPLGELFF. CDR3 bases: TGTGCCAGCAGTCAGCCCCTCGGGGAGCTGTTTTTT.

This clonotype was seen only a few times. The rearrangement uses TRBV20-1 and TRBJ2-1, with a tentative D call TRBD2 (5 bases). This CDR3 spans 15 amino acids. Germline V gene data show CDR1 as DFQATT and CDR2 as SNEGSKA (reference sequence). V gave up 0 bases and J gave up 2 bases, with 11 bases separating them. DNA for the CDR3: TGCAGTGCTAGAGATCCGGGATCTACCTACAATGAGCAGTTCTTC. It yields the protein CSARDPGSTYNEQFF.